The table lists the clone carrying this T cell receptor beta chain with a few counts. Its antigen is undetermined. This entry comes from a study of T-cell reconstitution after alpha-beta-depleted transplantation in children. Unique molecular identifiers were used to barcode this TCRbeta library. TCRdb recomputed calls from the PCR reads with MiXCR, one row per CDR3 protein. This table has hundreds of thousands of distinct CDR3 sequences, about 21% appearing once. Study-wide results and caveats: There were reportedly several hundred expanded graft clones from which alpha-beta T cells came about two months after transplant. T-cell numbers and diversity, one year after transplant, stemmed largely from T cells that were newly produced. Several patients had high TCRbeta diversity at day 60; it came from surviving recipient T cells and thymic progenitors.

The CDR3 totals 16 residues. The V gene's germline CDR1 is SQVTM and CDR2 ANQGSEA. Trimming left V 1 base short and J 4 bases short, with 16 bases between. The receptor was isolated from a boy younger than two who had a stem cell transplant for acute myeloid leukemia, so the T cells may come from the graft donor. The chain uses TRBV29-1 and TRBJ2-2, with a tentative D call TRBD2 (6 bases). The source was PBMCs, mostly from graft donor cells, collected 360 days after TCRalphabeta/CD19-depleted stem cell transplant. CDR3 sequence (DNA): TGCAGCGTTGAAGTTGGGCTAGCGATAAGCACCGGGGAGCTGTTTTTT. Its translation: CSVEVGLAISTGELFF.